This T cell receptor (beta chain) comes out of a study of OX40 agonist ivuxolimab in advanced cancers. Using immunoSEQ multiplex PCR, the repertoire was profiled, and TCRdb retains in-frame clones only, with some absent. The sample shows roughly 51,000 clones, approximately 91% of them seen only once. The CDR3 runs to 19 residues. CDR1 SGHAT and CDR2 FQNNGV come from the germline V gene. The V end lost 1 base, the J end lost 0 bases, and 19 bases lay between the germline ends. The sequence came from an adult with an advanced solid tumor such as melanoma, head and neck, liver or kidney cancer. The input for sequencing was CD4+ or CD8+ T cells sorted from blood, taken in a trial of the OX40 agonist ivuxolimab. V is TRBV11-2 and J is TRBJ2-4; D not resolved. The CDR3 is CASSLAGSSQKIAKNIQYF. Here the CDR3 DNA reads TGTGCCAGCAGCTTAGCCGGGTCCTCCCAAAAGATAGCCAAAAACATTCAGTACTTC.